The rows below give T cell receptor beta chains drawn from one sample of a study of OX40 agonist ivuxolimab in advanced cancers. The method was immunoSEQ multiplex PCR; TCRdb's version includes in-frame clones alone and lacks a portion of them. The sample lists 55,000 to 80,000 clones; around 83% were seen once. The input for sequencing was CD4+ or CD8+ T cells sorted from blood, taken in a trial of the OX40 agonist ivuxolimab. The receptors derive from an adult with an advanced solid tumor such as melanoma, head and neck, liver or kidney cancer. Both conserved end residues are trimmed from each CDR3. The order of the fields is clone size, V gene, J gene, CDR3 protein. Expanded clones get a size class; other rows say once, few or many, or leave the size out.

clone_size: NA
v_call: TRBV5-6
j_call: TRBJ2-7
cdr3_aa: ASSLGLAYDEQY

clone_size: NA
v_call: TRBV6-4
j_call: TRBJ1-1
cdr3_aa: ASSDSRTAMNTEAF

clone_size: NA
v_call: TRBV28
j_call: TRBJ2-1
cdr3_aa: ASSLTAGVEF

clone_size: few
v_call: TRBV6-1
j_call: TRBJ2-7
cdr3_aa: ASTLSSYEQY

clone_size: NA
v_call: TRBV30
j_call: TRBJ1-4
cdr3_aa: AWRDRGNEKLF

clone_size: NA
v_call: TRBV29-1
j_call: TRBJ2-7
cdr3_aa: SVGGRLRKHEQY

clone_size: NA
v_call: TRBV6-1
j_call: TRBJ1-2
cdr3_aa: ASSEYGVEGYT

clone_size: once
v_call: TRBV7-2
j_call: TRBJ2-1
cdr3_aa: ASSPLGIAGGPFNEQF

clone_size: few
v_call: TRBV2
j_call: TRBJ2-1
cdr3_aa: ASQPWGNEQF

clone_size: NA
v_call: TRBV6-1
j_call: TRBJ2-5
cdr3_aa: ASSPELAGGREQY

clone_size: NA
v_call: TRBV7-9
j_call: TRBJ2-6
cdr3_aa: ASSLDSGANVLT

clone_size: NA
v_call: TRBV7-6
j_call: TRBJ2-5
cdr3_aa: ASSFQGDRETQY

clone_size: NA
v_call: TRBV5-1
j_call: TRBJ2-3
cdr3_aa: ASSLGSSTDTQY

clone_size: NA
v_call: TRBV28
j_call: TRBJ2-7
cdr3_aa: ASSPGGGSYEQY

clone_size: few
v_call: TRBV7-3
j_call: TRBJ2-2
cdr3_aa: ASSLMANRGGELF

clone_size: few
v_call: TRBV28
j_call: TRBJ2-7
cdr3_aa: ASSSPGLHSYEQY

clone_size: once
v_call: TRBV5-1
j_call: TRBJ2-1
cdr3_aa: ASREYNEQF

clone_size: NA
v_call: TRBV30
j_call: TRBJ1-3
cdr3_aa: AWSRGAGNTIY

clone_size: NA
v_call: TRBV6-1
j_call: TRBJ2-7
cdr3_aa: ASRTGLREQY

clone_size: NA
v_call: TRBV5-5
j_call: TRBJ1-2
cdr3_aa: ASSSAGQYGYT

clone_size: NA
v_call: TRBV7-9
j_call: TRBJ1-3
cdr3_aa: ASSQDRGQGNTIY

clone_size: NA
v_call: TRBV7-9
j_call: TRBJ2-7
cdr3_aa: ASSLGLAGSEQY

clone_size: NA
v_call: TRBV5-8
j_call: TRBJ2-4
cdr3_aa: ASSYGVTNIQY

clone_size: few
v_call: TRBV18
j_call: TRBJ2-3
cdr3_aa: ASSRSRQGTDTQY

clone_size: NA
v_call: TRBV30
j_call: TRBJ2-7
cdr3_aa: AWSEGISYEQY

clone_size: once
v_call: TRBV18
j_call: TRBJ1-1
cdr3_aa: ASSPPQGRTEAF

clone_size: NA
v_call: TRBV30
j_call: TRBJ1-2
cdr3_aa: AWRIQGAGYGYT

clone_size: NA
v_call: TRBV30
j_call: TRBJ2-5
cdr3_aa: AFRTGGGETQY

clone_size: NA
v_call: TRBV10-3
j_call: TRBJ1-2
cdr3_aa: AISEGARRNNYGYT

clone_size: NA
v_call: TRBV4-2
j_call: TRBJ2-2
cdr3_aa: ASSEADLSGELF